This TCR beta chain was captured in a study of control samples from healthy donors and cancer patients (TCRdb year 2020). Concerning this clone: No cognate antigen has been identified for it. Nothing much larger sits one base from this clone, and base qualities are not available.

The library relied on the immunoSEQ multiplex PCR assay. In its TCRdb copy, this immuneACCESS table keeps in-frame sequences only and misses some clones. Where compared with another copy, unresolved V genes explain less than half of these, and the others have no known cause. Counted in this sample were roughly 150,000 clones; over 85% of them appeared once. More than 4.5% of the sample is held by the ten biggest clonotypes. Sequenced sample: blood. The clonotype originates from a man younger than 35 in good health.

The nucleotide sequence is TGTGCCAGCAGCTCGTTAGACAGAGATTACACTGAAGCTTTCTTT. The encoded protein is CASSSLDRDYTEAFF. The sequence links TRBV5-6 to TRBJ1-1; the D gene is perhaps TRBD1, from 5 matching bases. From its cysteine to its phenylalanine, the CDR3 spans 15 amino acids. Only CDR3 DNA remains: 45 bases, in frame from the first base. Reading the germline V gene gives CDR1 SGHDT and CDR2 YYEEEE. V lost 3 bases and J lost 3 bases; the stretch between them is 15 bases long. With the rest looked up from the reference TRBV5-6 and TRBJ1-1 genes rather than sequenced, the full variable domain is DAGVTQSPTHLIKTRGQQVTLRCSPKSGHDTVSWYQQALGQGPQFIFQYYEEEERQRGNFPDRFSGHQFPNYSSELNVNALLLGDSALYLCASSSLDRDYTEAFFGQGTRLTVV.